Each of the 30 T cell receptor beta chains below was sequenced from the same sample in a study of blood T cells in healthy people across ages. A second PCR, run for roughly 7 to 12 cycles, used a sample-barcoded 5' primer plus a J-beta primer mix. MiXCR, applied by TCRdb to the 5' RACE reads, yields one record per CDR3 protein. Of approximately 820,000 distinct CDR3 sequences listed, approximately 48% are singletons. The sample consisted of blood. These TCRs come from a man in his 60s in good health.

The chain couples TRBV2 to TRBJ2-1; no firm D call. The CDR3 covers 14 residues. Germline V gene sequence: CDR1 SNHLY, CDR2 FYNNEI. Trimming shortened V by 8 bases and J by 0 bases, and 11 bases separated the two germline ends. The CDR3 sequence: CASSYPSSYNEQFF. As DNA, the CDR3 is TGTGCCAGCTCCTACCCGAGCTCCTACAATGAGCAGTTCTTC.

V and J are TRBV7-9 and TRBJ1-6; 10 bases agree with TRBD1. The CDR3 covers 15 residues. V lost 5 bases, J lost 9 bases, and 7 bases stayed unmatched. Germline V gives CDR1 SEHNR, CDR2 FQNEAQ (reference sequence). CDR3 bases: TGTGCCAGCAGCGATTCGACAGGGGGCATTTCACCCCTCCACTTT. Translated: CASSDSTGGISPLHF.

Many counts were recorded for this clonotype. The genes are TRBV12-3 or TRBV12-4 and TRBJ2-7; 9 bases agree with TRBD2. The CDR3 loop spans 14 amino acids. Unmatched junction bases numbered 6, after V lost 8 bases and J lost 1 base. CDR3 loop: CASAKTSGSYEQYF. CDR3 in DNA: TGTGCCAGCGCCAAGACTAGCGGATCCTACGAGCAGTACTTC.

In this sample, this clonotype turned up a few times. V is TRBV12-3 or TRBV12-4 and J is TRBJ2-7; no definite D call. V lost 10 bases to trimming and J lost 4 bases, with 20 bases between them. The CDR3 spans 14 residues. CDR3 region: CATSHSLGKYEQYF. The CDR3 nucleotides are TGTGCCACCTCCCATAGCCTGGGGAAATACGAGCAGTACTTC.

This chain uses TRBV18 with TRBJ1-5; TRBD1 matches at 8 bases. Germline assignment: CDR1 KGHSH and CDR2 LQKENI. The CDR3 spans 15 residues. Trimming at V came to 1 base and at J to 5 bases, leaving 4 bases not matched to a gene. DNA of the CDR3: TGTGCCAGCTCACCACGATCGACAGGGGATCAGCCCCAGCATTTT. Its translation is CASSPRSTGDQPQHF.

This CDR3 reads CTDRTSGTDTQYF. CDR3 DNA: TGCACCGATAGAACTAGCGGCACAGATACGCAGTATTTT. The rearrangement joins TRBV20-1 to TRBJ2-3; TRBD2 aligns across 7 bases. Germline V gene sequence: CDR1 DFQATT, CDR2 SNEGSKA (reference sequence). This CDR3 contains 13 residues.

The V gene is TRBV7-9, the J gene TRBJ1-6; no firm D call. V gave up 1 base and J gave up 9 bases, with 13 bases separating them. From germline, CDR1 is SEHNR and CDR2 FQNEAQ (reference sequence). This CDR3 comprises 15 residues. The DNA for the CDR3 is TGTGCCAGCAGCTTAGATATTACAGCTGCTTCACCCCTCCACTTT. Its translation is CASSLDITAASPLHF.

This sequence joins TRBV7-8 and TRBJ2-7; D unclear. The CDR3 runs to 14 residues. The germline CDR1 and CDR2 sequences are SGHVS and FQNEAQ. Trimming took off 1 base at V and 4 bases at J, with 11 bases between the two ends. The CDR3 nucleotides are TGTGCCAGCAGCTTAGTCCCAGGCTTTTACGAGCAGTACTTC. Residues: CASSLVPGFYEQYF.

This clonotype showed up just a few times. The chain carries TRBV7-9 and TRBJ2-3; no firm D call. CDR1 and CDR2 (germline): SEHNR, FQNEAQ (reference sequence). This CDR3 is 13 amino acids long. Trimming removed 2 bases at V and 2 bases at J, with 5 bases between. The CDR3 nucleotides read TGTGCCAGCAGCTTATTTCTCACAGATACGCAGTATTTT. This sequence encodes CASSLFLTDTQYF.

This clonotype has a handful of counts. V gene TRBV5-5 combines with J gene TRBJ2-7; D not resolved. This CDR3 is built from 13 residues. With 0 bases removed from V and 3 bases from J, the gap between germline ends came to 7 bases. Germline CDR1 SGHKS, CDR2 YYEKEE (reference sequence). CDR3 sequence (DNA): TGTGCCAGCAGCTTGGTCCACAACTACGAGCAGTACTTC. Residues: CASSLVHNYEQYF.

The rearrangement uses TRBV14 and TRBJ1-2, with D uncertain. Germline-derived CDR1 and CDR2 are SGHDN and FVKESK. V lost 3 bases to trimming and J lost 2 bases, with 7 bases between them. The CDR3 length is 13 residues. The chain's CDR3 is CASSQWENYGYTF. In nucleotides, the CDR3 is TGTGCCAGCAGCCAGTGGGAGAACTATGGCTACACCTTC.

The V call is TRBV6-1, the J call TRBJ2-5; tentative D call: TRBD2 (6 bases). The J call may not be correct, given that the DNA end is closer to TRBJ2-7. Germline CDR1 is MNHNS and CDR2 is SASEGT. The CDR3 spans 14 residues. CDR3 coding DNA: TGTGCCAGCAGTGCGGCGGGGATTTTGCACGAGCAGTACTTC. It translates to CASSAAGILHEQYF.

This rearrangement joins TRBV18 to TRBJ2-7; D possibly corresponds to TRBD1 (6 bases). In germline, CDR1 is KGHSH, CDR2 LQKENI. V was trimmed by 3 bases and J by 7 bases, leaving 13 bases between them. CDR3 length: 13 residues. CDR3 bases: TGTGCCAGCTCACCGAAACAGGGTACGGAGCAGTACTTC. Encoded protein: CASSPKQGTEQYF.

V usage is TRBV7-9 and J usage is TRBJ2-7, with 7 positions matching TRBD1. The CDR3 length is 14 residues. Per the germline V gene, CDR1 is SEHNR and CDR2 is FQNEAQ (reference sequence). V was clipped by 2 bases and J by 5 bases; unmatched bases: 6. The DNA of the CDR3 is TGTGCCAGCAGCTTACGCGACAGGGCCCACGAGCAGTACTTC. This translates into CASSLRDRAHEQYF.

CDR3 region: CASRLGPGAEAFF. CDR3 sequence (DNA): TGTGCCAGCAGATTGGGTCCGGGCGCTGAAGCTTTCTTT. The V call is TRBV6-5, the J call TRBJ1-1; D uncertain. CDR3 size: 13 residues. Trimming pared 6 bases from V and 6 bases from J, leaving 14 bases between. In germline, CDR1 is MNHEY, CDR2 SVGAGI.

The CDR3 protein is CASSLSRGLGQPQHF. The CDR3 DNA sequence: TGTGCCAGCAGTCTCAGCCGGGGTTTGGGTCAGCCCCAGCATTTT. The gene calls are TRBV12-3 or TRBV12-4 and TRBJ1-5, with D hard to call. Trimming stripped 5 bases from V and 6 bases from J, with 17 bases between. CDR3 length: 15 residues.

This clonotype was recorded once. V is TRBV7-2 and J is TRBJ1-4; 11 nucleotides align to TRBD1. The junction had 4 bases not matched to a gene; V was cut back by 3 bases and J by 7 bases. The V gene's germline CDR1 is SGHTA and CDR2 FQGNSA. The CDR3 totals 15 residues. In DNA, the CDR3 is TGTGCCAGCAGCTTGGGGGACAGGGGGAGTGAAAAACTGTTTTTT. This codes for CASSLGDRGSEKLFF.

Comment on this clonotype: Germline and junction disagree at one end, which may indicate a read error. The V call is TRBV7-9, the J call TRBJ2-4; D unclear. The CDR3 is made up of 12 amino acids. Germline V gives CDR1 SEHNR, CDR2 FQNEAQ (reference sequence). Here the CDR3 DNA reads TGTGCCAGCAGCCAGTGGATGAACGAGCAGTGCTTC. This codes for CASSQWMNEQCF.

This clonotype has a handful of counts. The gene calls are TRBV7-6 and TRBJ2-7, with no clear D. Germline values: CDR1 SGHVS, CDR2 FNYEAQ. Trimming shortened V by 1 base and J by 1 base, and 11 bases separated the two germline ends. This CDR3 is built from 15 residues. The CDR3 DNA reads TGTGCCAGCAGCTTAGGTTTGGGCCTGTCCTACGAGCAGTACTTC. This codes for CASSLGLGLSYEQYF.

The chain combines TRBV29-1 with TRBJ1-5; no reliable D call. V lost 5 bases, J lost 2 bases, and 7 bases lay in between. CDR1 and CDR2 from the germline V gene are SQVTM and ANQGSEA. The CDR3 has 12 residues. CDR3 sequence (DNA): TGCAGCGTTACGATCGGCAATCAGCCCCAGCATTTT. It yields the protein CSVTIGNQPQHF.

The chain uses TRBV20-1 and TRBJ2-1, with TRBD1 identical over 10 bases. CDR1 and CDR2 from the germline V gene are DFQATT and SNEGSKA (reference sequence). Trimming removed 6 bases from V and 4 bases from J; junction bases left unmatched: 9. The CDR3 length is 15 residues. In nucleotides, the CDR3 is TGCAGTGCAAAATCCGGGACAGGGGATTACAATGAGCAGTTCTTC. Translating it yields CSAKSGTGDYNEQFF.

The V call is TRBV7-2, the J call TRBJ1-2; tentative D call: TRBD1 (6 bases). From germline, CDR1 is SGHTA and CDR2 FQGNSA. The CDR3 loop spans 15 amino acids. Deletions cut 2 bases from V and 5 bases from J, with 15 bases between. The CDR3 DNA reads as TGTGCCAGCAGCTTAATTGAGGGGGTATGGTATGGCTACACCTTC. Protein: CASSLIEGVWYGYTF.

This clonotype has more than one count but fewer than ten. The rearrangement joins TRBV4-3 to TRBJ1-4, with D unclear. Germline V gene lookup returns CDR1 LGHNA and CDR2 YSLEER. The CDR3 sequence is 14 residues long. V was cut by 2 bases and J by 5 bases, with 9 bases left in between. The CDR3 protein is CASSQSSLNEKLFF. The CDR3 DNA is TGCGCCAGCAGCCAATCCAGCTTGAATGAAAAACTGTTTTTT.

V and J are TRBV6-5 and TRBJ1-2; D remains unclear. The CDR3 consists of 12 residues. CDR1 and CDR2 (germline): MNHEY, SVGAGI. The V end lost 5 bases, the J end lost 4 bases, and 8 bases lay between the germline ends. The CDR3 coding sequence is TGTGCCAGCAGTCGGGGTCGCTATGGCTACACCTTC. Translation: CASSRGRYGYTF.

In its sample, this clonotype was seen a few times. The J gene is TRBJ2-1, the V gene TRBV5-1, with D possibly TRBD2 on 5 matching bases. The ends were cut back, 0 bases at V and 4 bases at J, with 14 bases in the middle. This CDR3 is built from 16 residues. Germline values: CDR1 SGHRS, CDR2 YFSETQ. The CDR3 DNA sequence: TGCGCCAGCAGCTTGGGGCCGGGAATAGAATACAATGAGCAGTTCTTC. Translating gives CASSLGPGIEYNEQFF.

This clonotype was seen many times. V is TRBV12-3 or TRBV12-4 and J is TRBJ2-1; D may be TRBD1 or TRBD2 (5 bases each). Trimming removed 8 bases at V and 3 bases at J, with 14 bases between. CDR3 length: 14 residues. CDR3 DNA: TGTGCCAGCCTGCGAGGGGCCGGCTACAATGAGCAGTTCTTC. Its translation: CASLRGAGYNEQFF.

This clonotype was recorded a few times. This chain uses TRBV7-9 with TRBJ2-7; TRBD1 matches at 7 bases. This CDR3 has 15 amino acids. Germline CDR1 is SEHNR and CDR2 is FQNEAQ (reference sequence). V shed 6 bases and J 2 bases; nucleotides not matched to a gene: 10. CDR3 region: CASSTTGVWAYEQYF. The DNA of the CDR3 is TGTGCCAGCAGTACAACAGGGGTATGGGCCTACGAGCAGTACTTC.

This chain uses TRBV12-3 or TRBV12-4 with TRBJ2-7; D is perhaps TRBD2 (5 bases). V was cut by 3 bases and J by 6 bases, with 18 bases left in between. This CDR3 has 15 residues. The CDR3 sequence is CASSFGSGRTFEQYF. The CDR3 bases are TGTGCCAGCAGTTTTGGAAGCGGAAGAACGTTCGAGCAGTACTTC.

This rearrangement joins TRBV7-2 to TRBJ1-4; D gene ambiguous. This CDR3 has 15 amino acids. Germline CDR1 and CDR2: SGHTA and FQGNSA. With 0 bases removed from V and 3 bases from J, the gap between germline ends came to 8 bases. In nucleotides, the CDR3 is TGTGCCAGCAGCTTAGCGCCGGAGCCTAATGAAAAACTGTTTTTT. This sequence encodes CASSLAPEPNEKLFF.

The chain employs TRBV6-2 or TRBV6-3 and TRBJ2-1; 9 nucleotides agree with TRBD2. The length of the CDR3 is 17 residues. Germline V CDR1 and CDR2: MNHEY, SVGEGT. V was pared by 2 bases and J by 7 bases, with 12 bases of the junction left unmatched. CDR3 protein: CASSYRGAGGAANEQFF. The CDR3 region has the DNA TGTGCCAGCAGTTACCGGGGAGCGGGGGGTGCCGCAAATGAGCAGTTCTTC.